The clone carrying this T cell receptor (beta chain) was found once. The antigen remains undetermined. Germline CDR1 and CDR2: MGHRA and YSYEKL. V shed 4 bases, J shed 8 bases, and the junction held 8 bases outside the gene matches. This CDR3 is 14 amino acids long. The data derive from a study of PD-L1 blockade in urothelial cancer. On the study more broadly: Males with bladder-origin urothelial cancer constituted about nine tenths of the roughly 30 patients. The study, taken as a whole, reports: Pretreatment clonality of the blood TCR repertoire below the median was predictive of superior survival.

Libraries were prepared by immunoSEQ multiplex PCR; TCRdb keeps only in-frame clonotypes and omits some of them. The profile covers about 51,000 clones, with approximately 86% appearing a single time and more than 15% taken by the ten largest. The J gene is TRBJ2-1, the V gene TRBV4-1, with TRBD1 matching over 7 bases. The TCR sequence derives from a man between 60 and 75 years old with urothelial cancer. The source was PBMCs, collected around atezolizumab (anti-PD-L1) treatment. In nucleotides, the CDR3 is TGCGCCAGCAGCCGCTACTTTCAGGGGGATGAGCAGTTCTTC. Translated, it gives CASSRYFQGDEQFF.